The 19 T cell receptor beta chains below were found in one sample sequenced in a study of blood T cell repertoires in COVID-19. The data were produced by immunoSEQ multiplex PCR, yet TCRdb's version contains in-frame clones alone and is incomplete. The sample has around 250,000 clones, approximately 85% seen once; the top ten hold 1.5% to 2%. The specimen was PBMCs or T cells enriched from blood (not recorded which). The receptor source for this set is a woman aged 45-65 years who had recovered from COVID-19.

J is TRBJ2-7 and V is TRBV2; 10 bases align to TRBD1. The CDR3 sequence is 14 residues long. With V trimmed by 4 bases and J by 7 bases, 7 bases remained unmatched. Per germline, CDR1 SNHLY and CDR2 FYNNEI. The CDR3 DNA reads as TGTGCCAGCAGTGGGGGGACAGGGGAAGGTGAGCAGTACTTC. Its protein is CASSGGTGEGEQYF. Using reference TRBV2 and TRBJ2-7 for the parts outside the CDR3, the full variable domain is EPEVTQTPSHQVTQMGQEVILRCVPISNHLYFYWYRQILGQKVEFLVSFYNNEISEKSEIFDDQFSVERPDGSNFTLKIRSTKLEDSAMYFCASSGGTGEGEQYFGPGTRLTVT.

V usage is TRBV2 and J usage is TRBJ2-7; 14 bases map to TRBD2. This CDR3 spans 14 amino acids. Germline V gene lookup returns CDR1 SNHLY and CDR2 FYNNEI. J gave up 6 bases and V 7 bases, and 5 bases lay outside the gene matches. The CDR3 nucleotides read TGTGCCAGCAAATCGACTAGCGGGAGGGCCGAGCAGTACTTC. Translated: CASKSTSGRAEQYF.

In this sample, this clone turned up a few times. The rearrangement uses TRBV18 and TRBJ2-5, with TRBD2 identical over 7 bases. CDR3 length: 13 residues. The germline gives CDR1 KGHSH, CDR2 LQKENI. J was trimmed by 2 bases and V by 3 bases; bases with no gene match: 0. The CDR3: CASSPGLQETQYF. The CDR3 DNA follows: TGTGCCAGCTCACCGGGACTACAAGAGACCCAGTACTTC.

This chain joins TRBV7-9 and TRBJ1-1; D possibly corresponds to TRBD1 (5 bases). Trimming stripped 2 bases from V and 0 bases from J, with 16 bases between. The germline V gene encodes CDR1 SEHNR and CDR2 FQNEAQ (reference sequence). The CDR3 spans 17 residues. The CDR3 DNA reads TGTGCCAGCAGCTTAATCGGGGGGTGGCACATGAACACTGAAGCTTTCTTT. It encodes CASSLIGGWHMNTEAFF.

The V call is TRBV5-4, the J call TRBJ2-1, with 10 bases matching TRBD2. This CDR3 has 19 residues. Losses at the gene ends were 4 bases for V and 1 base for J; bases not matched to a gene: 14. Germline CDR1 reads SGHNT; CDR2 reads YYREEE (reference sequence). Here the CDR3 DNA reads TGTGCCAGCAGCCCTAGTAACGTTGATAGCGGGAGGTCCTACAATGAGCAGTTCTTC. It specifies CASSPSNVDSGRSYNEQFF.

The V and J genes are TRBV27 and TRBJ2-1; 9 bases are a match to TRBD1. Germline CDR1 MNHEY, CDR2 SMNVEV (reference sequence). Unmatched junction bases numbered 13, after V lost 3 bases and J lost 10 bases. This CDR3 is 16 amino acids long. This CDR3 is CASSLSFGTGRMEQFF. The CDR3 DNA reads TGTGCCAGCAGTTTGAGTTTCGGGACAGGGAGAATGGAGCAGTTCTTC.

Turning to this clone: The sample carries other DNA sequences with the same CDR3. The chain combines TRBV5-1 with TRBJ2-1; D perhaps matches TRBD1 (5 bases). In germline, CDR1 is SGHRS, CDR2 YFSETQ. Trimming removed 0 bases at V and 1 base at J, with 8 bases between. The CDR3 has 15 residues. The DNA for the CDR3 is TGCGCCAGCAGCTTGGGGGCAGGGTCCTACAATGAGCAGTTCTTC. This sequence encodes CASSLGAGSYNEQFF.

The chain recombines TRBV5-1 with TRBJ1-6, with D maybe TRBD1 (5 bases). CDR3 size: 16 residues. The V gene's germline CDR1 is SGHRS and CDR2 YFSETQ. Trimming took 4 bases from V and 6 from J, leaving 17 bases between them. In DNA, the CDR3 is TGCGCCAGCAGCCAGCAAATGGGGCAGGCTAATTCACCCCTCCACTTT. As protein: CASSQQMGQANSPLHF.

This chain connects TRBV2 to TRBJ2-2; 7 bases line up with TRBD2. The CDR3 extends over 15 amino acids. V was pared by 7 bases and J by 3 bases, with 8 bases of the junction left unmatched. CDR1 and CDR2 from the germline V gene are SNHLY and FYNNEI. CDR3 protein: CASKGVAGYTGELFF. For the CDR3, the DNA is TGTGCCAGCAAGGGAGTAGCGGGTTACACCGGGGAGCTGTTTTTT.

A few counts support this clone. The chain recombines TRBV19 with TRBJ2-7, with 10 bases matching TRBD1. In germline, CDR1 is LNHDA, CDR2 SQIVND (reference sequence). J lost 5 bases, V lost 7 bases, and 8 bases had no gene match. The CDR3 spans 14 residues. The CDR3 loop is CASNQPGQGNEQYF. Here the CDR3 DNA reads TGTGCCAGTAATCAACCGGGACAGGGGAACGAGCAGTACTTC. Filled out from reference TRBV19 and TRBJ2-7, the complete variable domain reads DGGITQSPKYLFRKEGQNVTLSCEQNLNHDAMYWYRQDPGQGLRLIYYSQIVNDFQKGDIAEGYSVSREKKESFPLTVTSAQKNPTAFYLCASNQPGQGNEQYFGPGTRLTVT.

The CDR3 protein is CASSFGQGGTGELFF. Written as DNA, the CDR3 is TGTGCCAGCAGTTTCGGGCAGGGAGGGACCGGGGAGCTGTTTTTT. J is TRBJ2-2 and V is TRBV27, with TRBD2 identical over 7 bases. Germline CDR1 reads MNHEY; CDR2 reads SMNVEV (reference sequence). The CDR3 totals 15 residues. The V and J ends lost 3 bases and 5 bases, in that order; junction bases with no gene match: 6.

The chain links TRBV18 to TRBJ1-2; 7 nucleotides align to TRBD1. V lost 3 bases and J lost 5; bases outside the gene matches: 9. CDR1 and CDR2 (germline): KGHSH, LQKENI. This CDR3 has 15 amino acids. The CDR3: CASSPPTGAGYGYTF. In nucleotides, the CDR3 is TGTGCCAGCTCACCCCCCACAGGGGCCGGATATGGCTACACCTTC.

This clone occurred a few times. The V gene is TRBV11-3, the J gene TRBJ2-1, with 9 bases identical to TRBD2. Germline-derived CDR1 and CDR2 are SGHNT and YENEEA. Trimming took 1 base from V and 3 from J; bases not matched to a gene: 7. This CDR3 comprises 17 residues. CDR3 sequence: CASSLVPSSGSYNEQFF. The CDR3 coding sequence is TGTGCCAGCAGCTTAGTCCCCAGTAGCGGGAGCTACAATGAGCAGTTCTTC.

The chain joins TRBV3-1 (or the pseudogene TRBV3-2) to TRBJ1-3; D ambiguous. Germline loops: CDR1 LGHDT, CDR2 YNNKEL (reference sequence). The CDR3 spans 16 residues. V shed 3 bases and J shed 0 bases, with 12 bases lying between them. The CDR3 DNA is TGTGCCAGCAGCCACTCTCCTCGACACTCTGGAAACACCATATATTTT. Encoded protein: CASSHSPRHSGNTIYF.

J is TRBJ2-7 and V is TRBV6-5, with TRBD2 identical over 9 bases. There are 15 residues in the CDR3. The J segment lost 3 bases and the V segment lost 2 bases, leaving 5 bases of the junction unmatched. Germline V gives CDR1 MNHEY, CDR2 SVGAGI. The CDR3 loop is CASSYGGGRVYEQYF. The CDR3 DNA follows: TGTGCCAGCAGTTACGGGGGCGGGAGGGTCTACGAGCAGTACTTC.

This clone appeared a single time. The chain uses TRBV28 and TRBJ1-4; D is undetermined. The CDR3 length is 14 residues. The germline V gene has CDR1 MDHEN and CDR2 SYDVKM. V lost 6 bases and J lost 8, with 16 bases in between. CDR3 DNA: TGTGCCAGCAGCACCGGGCCCTGGGAGGAAAAACTGTTTTTT. Translating gives CASSTGPWEEKLFF.

This chain joins TRBV5-5 and TRBJ2-5; 7 positions match TRBD2. Germline V gives CDR1 SGHKS, CDR2 YYEKEE (reference sequence). This CDR3 has 13 residues. Trimming at V came to 6 bases and at J to 4 bases, leaving 6 bases not matched to a gene. The CDR3 protein is CASTWEGRETQYF. For the CDR3, the DNA is TGTGCCAGCACCTGGGAGGGGCGAGAGACCCAGTACTTC.

Points on this clone: This sample also contains other DNA sequences that code for the same CDR3. This chain joins TRBV27 and TRBJ2-7; 9 positions match TRBD1. Germline CDR1 reads MNHEY; CDR2 reads SMNVEV (reference sequence). This CDR3 is built from 15 residues. V trimming: 5 bases; J trimming: 2 bases; junction bases outside the gene matches: 7. Here the CDR3 reads CASSLSGTGTYEQYF. The CDR3, as DNA: TGTGCCAGCAGTCTTTCCGGGACAGGGACCTACGAGCAGTACTTC.

The CDR3 region has the DNA TGTGCCAGCAGCTTAGAAGAAGGACTTTATCAGCCCCAGCATTTT. Translating gives CASSLEEGLYQPQHF. V usage is TRBV7-8 and J usage is TRBJ1-5; D is unclear. Trimming cost V 1 base and J 5 bases, with 12 bases left between them. Germline V gene lookup returns CDR1 SGHVS and CDR2 FQNEAQ. The CDR3 runs 15 residues.